The clone carrying this TCR beta chain was detected once. The germline V gene encodes CDR1 LGHNA and CDR2 YNFKEQ. CDR3 length equals 15 residues. J gave up 4 bases and V 3 bases, and 7 bases lay outside the gene matches. The sample is drawn from a study of blood T cell repertoires in COVID-19. Study-level information: Whether acute or convalescent, the COVID-19 samples came from the United States, Italy and Spain. In each case, the material was cDNA or gDNA derived from T cells, B-cell-depleted T cells, or PBMCs.

Original analysis: Amplification from reference gene primers served as the basis for estimated nucleated cell counts. Sequencing used immunoSEQ multiplex PCR; TCRdb keeps in-frame clones, though not all of them. V, J and clone size reflect that table, while D and trimming were determined from the DNA. This sample yields more than 85,000 clones, of which around 85% are seen a single time; around an eighth belongs to the top ten. V and J are TRBV4-2 and TRBJ1-2; the match to TRBD1 covers 8 bases. This clonotype was sampled from a human donor in a cohort sampled during active COVID-19. Sequencing was carried out using peripheral blood. The CDR3, as DNA: TGTGCCAGCAGCCAGACAGGGGTCCCCTTCTATGGCTACACCTTC. It encodes CASSQTGVPFYGYTF.